The source of this T cell receptor beta chain is a study of CD8+ T cells in alopecia areata. Extracted RNA was reverse transcribed into cDNA, the sequencing template. TCRdb's copy holds only in-frame clones and misses some; the assay was immunoSEQ multiplex PCR. Of approximately 150,000 clones in the sample, around 57% are singletons; the top ten hold approximately 4.3%. Points from the study as a whole: Besides other cells, scalp samples also yield sequences of resident alphabeta T cells from normal skin. More clonal than normal scalp was lesional scalp, particularly alopecia totalis/universalis. Patients showed less clear TCR sequence sharing than mice, possibly partly because of HLA diversity.

Both CD4+ and CD8+ T cells were separated by sorting PBMCs. As for this clone: The antigen is unknown.

Germline CDR1 is KGHSH and CDR2 is LQKENI. This CDR3 has 16 residues. The V gene lost 1 base and the J gene lost 4 bases, with 14 bases spanning the gap. The sample comprised CD4+ T cells sorted from blood. V usage is TRBV18 and J usage is TRBJ2-1; tentatively, D is TRBD1 (5 bases). This clonotype was sampled from a human donor in good health. The CDR3 bases are TGTGCCAGCTCACCACAGGCAGGGCGAGCGTACAATGAGCAGTTCTTC. It codes for CASSPQAGRAYNEQFF.